A selection of T cell receptor beta chains follows, all from one sample in a study of T cells after yellow fever vaccination. TCRdb reanalysed the 5' RACE reads using MiXCR and keeps one entry per CDR3 protein. Of hundreds of thousands of distinct CDR3 sequences in the sample, approximately 8% were seen once. The sample consisted of PBMCs, taken about 41 days after the first yellow fever vaccination. These receptors all stem from a man in his late teens or twenties who received the YFV17D yellow fever vaccine. Both conserved end residues are part of each CDR3. D genes are given only for firm matches. The size entry is marked missing in some rows and otherwise reads once, few, many or a size class.

J,size,D,V,DNA,CDR3
TRBJ2-4,many,TRBD1,TRBV6-1,TGTGCCAGCAGTCGAGGGGGCGCAGATGCCAAAAACATTCAGTACTTC,CASSRGGADAKNIQYF
TRBJ2-3,many,-,TRBV6-5,TGTGCCAGCAGTTACTCGAGAAGGCCTCCTCGGGATACGCAGTATTTT,CASSYSRRPPRDTQYF
TRBJ2-7,many,-,TRBV11-2,TGTGCCAGCAGCTCGGGGATGGGCCCATCTCCTAGCTACGAGCAGTACTTC,CASSSGMGPSPSYEQYF
TRBJ2-3,-,-,TRBV9,TGTGCCAGCAGCGTAGTGTCAGATACGCAGTATTTT,CASSVVSDTQYF
TRBJ1-1,-,-,TRBV5-1,TGCGCCAGCAGCTCAAACCCGGGGGGGGAGAACACTGAAGCTTTCTTT,CASSSNPGGENTEAFF
TRBJ2-1,-,TRBD2,TRBV7-3,TGTGCCAGCAGCTCTCTAGCGGGGGGTATTGATGAGCAGTTCTTC,CASSSLAGGIDEQFF
TRBJ2-5,few,-,TRBV5-1,TGCGCCAGCAGCTACGGTCAGGGCTTGGAGACCCAGTACTTC,CASSYGQGLETQYF
TRBJ2-7,-,-,TRBV6-5,TGTGCCAGCAGTTACTCGGAGCCGACATTATACGAGCAGTACTTC,CASSYSEPTLYEQYF
TRBJ1-4,-,-,TRBV12-3/TRBV12-4,TGTGCCAGCAGTTTTGGGGCCTTTAATGAAAAACTGTTTTTT,CASSFGAFNEKLFF
TRBJ2-5,many,-,TRBV5-1,TGCGCCAGCAGCCGGAGGTACCAAGAGACCCAGTACTTC,CASSRRYQETQYF
TRBJ1-2,few,-,TRBV6-1,TGTGCCAGCAGCGCCCAGGCTCTGAGCTATGGCTACACCTTC,CASSAQALSYGYTF
TRBJ2-1,-,-,TRBV7-6,TGTGCCAGCAGCTTAGCGGGGGAATCAGAGCAGTTCTTC,CASSLAGESEQFF
TRBJ2-1,-,-,TRBV6-5,TGTGCCAGCAGTTACTCGGTTCCACAACCCACCTACAATGAGCAGTTCTTC,CASSYSVPQPTYNEQFF
TRBJ2-7,few,-,TRBV20-1,TGCAGTGCTAGAGACAGAGTTGACTCCTACGAGCAGTACTTC,CSARDRVDSYEQYF
TRBJ1-1,-,-,TRBV12-3/TRBV12-4,TGTGCCAGCAGTTTAATAACCACTGAAGCTTTCTTT,CASSLITTEAFF
TRBJ2-1,-,-,TRBV7-3,TGTGCCAGCAGCCTTAAAGGGCAGCCGGACCGTAATGAGCAGTTCTTC,CASSLKGQPDRNEQFF
TRBJ2-7,few,TRBD1,TRBV6-1,TGTGCCAGCAGAATCGGGACAGGGAGTGTCGCCGAGCAGTACTTC,CASRIGTGSVAEQYF
TRBJ2-3,few,-,TRBV5-4,TGTGCCAGCAGCTTGAGGAGGAGGGCTCGTGCAAGGGTCACAGATACGCAGTATTTT,CASSLRRRARARVTDTQYF
TRBJ1-3,-,TRBD1,TRBV9,TGTGCCAGCAGCTCGACAGGGGTCCCTGGAAACACCATATATTTT,CASSSTGVPGNTIYF
TRBJ1-4,few,-,TRBV12-3/TRBV12-4,TGTGCCAGCAGTCAACAGTCTGGTGATGAAAAACTGTTTTTT,CASSQQSGDEKLFF
TRBJ1-1,few,TRBD1,TRBV7-9,TGTGCCTCTCAAGGGGGCGCGGGCACTGAAGCTTTCTTT,CASQGGAGTEAFF
TRBJ2-1,few,-,TRBV4-3,TGCGCCAGCAGCCATGGGGCCCGGGACCGGAGCAATGAGCAGTTCTTC,CASSHGARDRSNEQFF
TRBJ2-1,few,-,TRBV11-1,TGTGCCAGCAGCCACGTCCGGGGGCGGTGGGAGCAGTTCTTC,CASSHVRGRWEQFF
TRBJ2-1,-,TRBD2,TRBV11-2,TGTGCCAGCAGCTTAGACCAGGGAGGTAGCGGGGCCTACAATGAGCAGTTCTTC,CASSLDQGGSGAYNEQFF
TRBJ2-2,few,-,TRBV11-3,TGTGCCAGCAGCCCCGATGAGACCGGGGAGCTGTTTTTT,CASSPDETGELFF